The present T cell receptor (beta chain) was sequenced within a study of cytomegalovirus exposure and HLA in healthy donors. About the study: Out of 398 genotyped donors, 81% belonged to the Caucasian-associated ancestry cluster.

CDR3 length: 14 residues. Germline CDR1 MNHEY, CDR2 SMNVEV (reference sequence). The ends were cut back, 5 bases at V and 1 base at J, with 12 bases in the middle. As to this clone: Antigen unknown.

The PCR contained 60 Vbeta and 13 Jbeta primers. Measured with immunoSEQ multiplex PCR; TCRdb has only the in-frame clones, and not every one. The sample holds under 200,000 clones, approximately 81% seen once. The study, taken as a whole, reports: Relative to the roughly 700-donor mean, N-insertions were reportedly fewer in an Asian-associated ancestry cluster in a later analysis. In a later analysis, HLA-associated TCR beta chains were more clonally expanded than equally common others.

The rearrangement joins TRBV27 to TRBJ2-7; D is unresolved. The clonotype was recovered from a boy between 2 and 15 years old in good health and CMV-seronegative. Input material: PBMCs. This CDR3 is CASSPSGFSYEQYF. The CDR3 bases are TGTGCCAGCAGTCCTTCCGGGTTTTCCTACGAGCAGTACTTC.